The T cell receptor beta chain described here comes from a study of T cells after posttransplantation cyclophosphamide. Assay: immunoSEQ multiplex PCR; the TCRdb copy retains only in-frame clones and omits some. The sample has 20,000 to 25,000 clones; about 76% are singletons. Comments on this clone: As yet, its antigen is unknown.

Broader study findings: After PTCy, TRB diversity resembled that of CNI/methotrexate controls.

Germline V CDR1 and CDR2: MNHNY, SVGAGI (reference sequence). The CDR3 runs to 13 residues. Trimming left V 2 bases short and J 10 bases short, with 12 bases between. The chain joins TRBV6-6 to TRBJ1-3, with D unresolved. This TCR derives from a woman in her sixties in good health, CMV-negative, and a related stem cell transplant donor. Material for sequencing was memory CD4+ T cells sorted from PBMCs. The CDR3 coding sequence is TGTGCCAGCAGTTACGAACCGCGTGCGACCATATATTTT. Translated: CASSYEPRATIYF.